The source of this T cell receptor beta chain is a study of cytomegalovirus exposure and HLA in healthy donors. Points from the study as a whole: TCR beta chain V- and J-gene trimming was linked, in a later analysis, to a missense variant in DCLRE1C. Follow-up analysis found HLA locus-dependent TCR association rates, highest for DRB1 and lowest for HLA-C.

This CDR3 spans 14 amino acids. Unmatched junction bases numbered 6, after V lost 4 bases and J lost 4 bases. Looked up from germline, CDR1 is SGHNT and CDR2 is YYREEE (reference sequence). 13 Jbeta primers and 60 Vbeta primers were used for the PCR. Sequenced by immunoSEQ multiplex PCR; TCRdb stores in-frame clones only, minus some. The sample includes over 150,000 clones, approximately 81% of them seen just once. Donors likely had unrecorded immune exposures despite being nominally healthy when sampled. In regard to this clone: The antigen remains unidentified.

The sequence was collected from a woman aged 30 to 39 in good health and CMV-seropositive. The sequenced sample was PBMCs. The rearrangement joins TRBV5-4 to TRBJ1-2; TRBD1 matches at 8 bases. The CDR3 nucleotides are TGTGCCAGCAGCCTTGACAGGGGCGGCTATGGCTACACCTTC. It is translated as CASSLDRGGYGYTF.